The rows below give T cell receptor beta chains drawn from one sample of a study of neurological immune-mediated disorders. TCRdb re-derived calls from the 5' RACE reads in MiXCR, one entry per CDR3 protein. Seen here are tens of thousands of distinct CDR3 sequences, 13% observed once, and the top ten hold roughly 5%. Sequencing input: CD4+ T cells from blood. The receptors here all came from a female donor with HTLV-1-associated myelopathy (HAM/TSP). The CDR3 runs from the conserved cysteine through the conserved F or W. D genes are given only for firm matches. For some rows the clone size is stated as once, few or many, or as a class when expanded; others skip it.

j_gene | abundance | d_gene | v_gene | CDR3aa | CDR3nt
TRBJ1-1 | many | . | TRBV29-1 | CSVSTRLVNTEAFF | TGCAGCGTTTCCACGCGGCTTGTGAACACTGAAGCTTTCTTT
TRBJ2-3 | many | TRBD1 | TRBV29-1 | CSVALGTGTVTQYF | TGCAGCGTTGCCCTAGGGACAGGGACGGTTACGCAGTATTTT
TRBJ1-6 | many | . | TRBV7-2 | CASSLEAGPLHF | TGTGCCAGCAGCCTCGAGGCGGGACCCCTCCACTTT
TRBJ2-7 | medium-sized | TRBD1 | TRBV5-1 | CASSWTGDPYEQYF | TGCGCCAGCAGCTGGACAGGGGATCCCTACGAGCAGTACTTC
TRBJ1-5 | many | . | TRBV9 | CASLIDLKANQPQHF | TGTGCCAGCCTCATAGACCTAAAAGCCAATCAGCCCCAGCATTTT
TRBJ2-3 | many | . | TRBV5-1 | CASSLRGGRTDTQYF | TGCGCCAGCAGCTTGAGAGGGGGTCGCACAGATACGCAGTATTTT
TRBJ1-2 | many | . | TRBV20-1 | CSARRGEGYGYTF | TGCAGTGCTAGGCGAGGAGAGGGCTATGGCTACACCTTC
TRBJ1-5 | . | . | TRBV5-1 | CASSLGDRNQPQHF | TGCGCCAGCAGCTTGGGTGACCGGAATCAGCCCCAGCATTTT
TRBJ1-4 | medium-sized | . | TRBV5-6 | CASSFQRINEKLFF | TGTGCCAGCAGCTTTCAGAGAATTAATGAAAAACTGTTTTTT
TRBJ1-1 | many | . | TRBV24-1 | CATSSVNTEAFF | TGTGCCACCAGTTCGGTGAACACTGAAGCTTTCTTT
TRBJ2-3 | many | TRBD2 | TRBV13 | CASSLKRGPGDTQYF | TGTGCCAGCAGCTTAAAGCGGGGGCCAGGGGATACGCAGTATTTT
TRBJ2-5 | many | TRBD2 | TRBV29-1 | CSVDSAGRGAQYF | TGCAGCGTTGACTCGGCGGGGCGGGGGGCCCAGTACTTC
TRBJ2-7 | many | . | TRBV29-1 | CSVEDRPGLGTHEQYF | TGCAGCGTTGAAGATCGCCCCGGACTGGGGACCCACGAGCAGTACTTC
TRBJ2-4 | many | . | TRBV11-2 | CASSLIPGIQYF | TGTGCCAGCAGCCTGATCCCGGGCATTCAGTACTTC
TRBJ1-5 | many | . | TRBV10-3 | CATWGSLNNQPQHF | TGTGCCACTTGGGGGAGTTTAAACAATCAGCCCCAGCATTTT
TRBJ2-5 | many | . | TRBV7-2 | CASSFKGGDQETQYF | TGTGCCAGCAGCTTTAAGGGGGGGGACCAAGAGACCCAGTACTTC
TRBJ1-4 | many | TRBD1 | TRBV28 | CASSPGQGRLDNEKLFF | TGTGCCAGCAGCCCTGGACAGGGTCGCCTTGATAATGAAAAACTGTTTTTT
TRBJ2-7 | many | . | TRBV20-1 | CSATSVSRRVYEQYF | TGCAGTGCCACAAGCGTAAGCAGAAGGGTCTACGAGCAGTACTTC
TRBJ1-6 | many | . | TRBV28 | CASSFSRGGGNSPLHF | TGTGCCAGCAGTTTTTCCCGAGGGGGTGGGAATTCACCCCTCCACTTT
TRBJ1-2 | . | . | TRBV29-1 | CSALVGFNYGYTF | TGCAGCGCCCTAGTTGGTTTCAACTATGGCTACACCTTC
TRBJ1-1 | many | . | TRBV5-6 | CASSPEDSKNTEAFF | TGTGCCAGCAGCCCGGAGGACAGTAAGAACACTGAAGCTTTCTTT
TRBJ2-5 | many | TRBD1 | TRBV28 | CASRRATGTGKETQYF | TGTGCCAGCAGGCGGGCGACCGGGACAGGGAAGGAGACCCAGTACTTC
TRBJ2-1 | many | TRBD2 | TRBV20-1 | CSASSGNDPHNEQFF | TGCAGTGCGAGTAGCGGGAATGACCCCCACAATGAGCAGTTCTTC
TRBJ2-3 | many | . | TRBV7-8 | CASSLLPSGTDTQYF | TGTGCCAGCAGCTTATTACCTAGCGGCACAGATACGCAGTATTTT
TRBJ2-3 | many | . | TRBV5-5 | CASSLFTGTDTQYF | TGTGCCAGCAGCTTGTTCACGGGGACAGATACGCAGTATTTT
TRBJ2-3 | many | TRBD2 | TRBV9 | CASSVLAGTDTQYF | TGTGCCAGCAGCGTACTAGCGGGAACAGATACGCAGTATTTT
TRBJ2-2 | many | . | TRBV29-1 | CSVKPGAHTGELFF | TGCAGCGTTAAGCCCGGGGCGCACACCGGGGAGCTGTTTTTT
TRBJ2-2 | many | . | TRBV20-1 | CSASHSSGTGELFF | TGCAGTGCTAGTCATTCCTCGGGAACCGGGGAGCTGTTTTTT
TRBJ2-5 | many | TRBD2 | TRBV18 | CASSSGGPATQYF | TGTGCCAGCTCGTCGGGAGGTCCGGCGACCCAGTACTTC
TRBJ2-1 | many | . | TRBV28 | CASTAGGGALGKGFF | TGTGCCAGCACTGCTGGTGGGGGGGCCCTTGGGAAGGGGTTCTTC
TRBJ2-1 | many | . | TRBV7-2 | CASSTGPAKVANEQFF | TGTGCCAGCAGCACGGGGCCGGCAAAGGTTGCCAATGAGCAGTTCTTC
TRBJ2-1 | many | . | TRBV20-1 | CSAREGSNPVNEQFF | TGCAGTGCTAGAGAGGGTAGTAATCCGGTCAATGAGCAGTTCTTC
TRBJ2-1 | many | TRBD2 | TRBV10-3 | CAIRTAIDGSGGAGYEQFF | TGTGCCATCAGAACGGCGATAGACGGGAGCGGGGGGGCCGGGTATGAGCAGTTCTTC
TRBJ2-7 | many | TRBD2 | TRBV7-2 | CASSLVSGTSYEQYF | TGTGCCAGCAGCTTAGTTAGCGGGACCTCCTACGAGCAGTACTTC
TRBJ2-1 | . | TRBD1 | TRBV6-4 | CASSDTDRHTYNEQFF | TGTGCCAGCAGTGATACGGACAGGCACACCTACAATGAGCAGTTCTTC
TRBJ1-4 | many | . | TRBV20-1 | CSATKSSGRQAQANEKLFF | TGCAGTGCTACCAAGTCCTCCGGGCGGCAGGCGCAGGCTAATGAAAAACTGTTTTTT
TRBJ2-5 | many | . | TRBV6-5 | CASSLSGQETQYF | TGTGCCAGCAGTTTATCGGGGCAAGAGACCCAGTACTTC
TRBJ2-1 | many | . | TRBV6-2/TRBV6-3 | CASSTPGLAVYNEQFF | TGTGCCAGCAGTACACCGGGGTTAGCGGTCTACAATGAGCAGTTCTTC
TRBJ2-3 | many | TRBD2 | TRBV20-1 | CSAAGSTDTQYF | TGCAGTGCAGCGGGGTCCACAGATACGCAGTATTTT
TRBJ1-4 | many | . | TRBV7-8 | CASSPDRFLATNEKLFF | TGTGCCAGCAGCCCCGACAGGTTTCTGGCAACTAATGAAAAACTGTTTTTT
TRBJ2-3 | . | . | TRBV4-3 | CASSQQQGRVFTDTQYF | TGCGCCAGCAGCCAACAGCAGGGGAGGGTTTTCACAGATACGCAGTATTTT
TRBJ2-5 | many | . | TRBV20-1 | CSANNPNGGGETQYF | TGCAGTGCTAACAACCCCAACGGGGGAGGAGAGACCCAGTACTTC
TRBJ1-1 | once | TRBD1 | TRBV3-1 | CASRQEGTGGTEAFF | TGTGCCAGCAGACAAGAGGGGACAGGGGGAACTGAAGCTTTCTTT
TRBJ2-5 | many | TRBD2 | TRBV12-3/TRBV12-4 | CASSPGLAPYQETQYF | TGTGCCAGCAGTCCGGGACTAGCGCCGTACCAAGAGACCCAGTACTTC